Described below is a single T cell receptor beta chain sequence and its context. The data are from a study of somatic mutations in cytotoxic T cells in rheumatoid arthritis. The overall study: Blood samples of roughly 28 ml were drawn from patients (in EDTA) right after diagnosis and before any treatment.

Germline-derived CDR1 and CDR2 are MDHEN and SYDVKM. This CDR3 comprises 15 residues. V was pared by 8 bases and J by 0 bases, with 14 bases between. TCRdb's table, derived via immunoSEQ multiplex PCR, lists solely in-frame clones and lacks some. The repertoire holds about 10,000 clones, with around nine tenths as singletons. This receptor was taken from a woman aged 18 to 35 with rheumatoid arthritis. This chain uses TRBV28 with TRBJ2-1, with TRBD2 as a possible D gene (6 bases). The sample was CD8+ T cells sorted from blood. The CDR3 DNA sequence: TGTGCCAGCCGGTGGGGGGTCCCCTCCTACAATGAGCAGTTCTTC. It specifies CASRWGVPSYNEQFF.